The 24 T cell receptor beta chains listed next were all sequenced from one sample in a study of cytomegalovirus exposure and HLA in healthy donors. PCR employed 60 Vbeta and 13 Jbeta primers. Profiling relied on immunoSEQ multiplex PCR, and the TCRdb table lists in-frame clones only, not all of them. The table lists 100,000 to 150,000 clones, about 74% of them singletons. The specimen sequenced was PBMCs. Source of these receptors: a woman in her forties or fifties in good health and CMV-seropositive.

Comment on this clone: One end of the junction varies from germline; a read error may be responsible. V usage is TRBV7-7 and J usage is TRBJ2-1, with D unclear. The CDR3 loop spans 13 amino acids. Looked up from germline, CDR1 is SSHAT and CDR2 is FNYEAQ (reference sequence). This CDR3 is CASSLAEMNEQFF. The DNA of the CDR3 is TGTGCTAGCAGCTTAGCTGAGATGAATGAGCAGTTCTTC. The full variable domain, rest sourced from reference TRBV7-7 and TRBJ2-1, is GAGVSQSPRYKVTKRGQDVTLRCDPISSHATLYWYQQALGQGPEFLTYFNYEAQPDKSGLPSDRFSAERPEGSISTLTIQRTEQRDSAMYRCASSLAEMNEQFFGPGTRLTVL.

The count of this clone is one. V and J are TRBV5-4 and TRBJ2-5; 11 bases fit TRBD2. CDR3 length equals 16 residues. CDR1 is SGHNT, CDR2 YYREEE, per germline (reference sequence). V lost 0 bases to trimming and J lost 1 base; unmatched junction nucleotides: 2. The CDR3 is CASSLGGLAVQETQYF. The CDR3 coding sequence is TGTGCCAGCAGCTTGGGGGGACTAGCGGTCCAAGAGACCCAGTACTTC. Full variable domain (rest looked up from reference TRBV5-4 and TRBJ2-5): ETGVTQSPTHLIKTRGQQVTLRCSSQSGHNTVSWYQQALGQGPQFIFQYYREEENGRGNFPPRFSGLQFPNYSSELNVNALELDDSALYLCASSLGGLAVQETQYFGPGTRLLVL.

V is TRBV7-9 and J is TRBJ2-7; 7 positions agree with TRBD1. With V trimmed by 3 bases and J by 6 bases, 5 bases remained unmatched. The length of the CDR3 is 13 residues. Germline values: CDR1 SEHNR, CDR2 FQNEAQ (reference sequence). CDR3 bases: TGTGCCAGCAGCTTTACAGGGGTGGGCGAGCAGTACTTC. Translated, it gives CASSFTGVGEQYF.

This CDR3 is CASTSTSGGPNEQFF. The CDR3 DNA sequence: TGTGCCAGCACCTCGACTAGCGGGGGGCCCAATGAGCAGTTCTTC. The chain joins TRBV2 to TRBJ2-1; 13 bases are a match to TRBD2. The CDR3 spans 15 residues. Losses at the gene ends were 7 bases for V and 6 bases for J; bases not matched to a gene: 6. Germline CDR1 and CDR2: SNHLY and FYNNEI.

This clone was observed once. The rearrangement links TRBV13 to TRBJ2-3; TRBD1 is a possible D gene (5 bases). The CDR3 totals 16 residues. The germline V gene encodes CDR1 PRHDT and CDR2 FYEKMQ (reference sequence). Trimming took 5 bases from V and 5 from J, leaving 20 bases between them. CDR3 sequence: CASSPGLRAKEDTQYF. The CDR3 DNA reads TGTGCCAGCAGCCCCGGCCTCAGGGCAAAGGAAGATACGCAGTATTTT.

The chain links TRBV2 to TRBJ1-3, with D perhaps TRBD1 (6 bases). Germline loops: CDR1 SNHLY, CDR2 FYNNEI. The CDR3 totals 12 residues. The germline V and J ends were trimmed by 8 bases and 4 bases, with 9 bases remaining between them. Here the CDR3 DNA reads TGTGCCAGCGGACAGTTAGGAAACACCATATATTTT. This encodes CASGQLGNTIYF. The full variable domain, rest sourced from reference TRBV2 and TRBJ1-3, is EPEVTQTPSHQVTQMGQEVILRCVPISNHLYFYWYRQILGQKVEFLVSFYNNEISEKSEIFDDQFSVERPDGSNFTLKIRSTKLEDSAMYFCASGQLGNTIYFGEGSWLTVV.

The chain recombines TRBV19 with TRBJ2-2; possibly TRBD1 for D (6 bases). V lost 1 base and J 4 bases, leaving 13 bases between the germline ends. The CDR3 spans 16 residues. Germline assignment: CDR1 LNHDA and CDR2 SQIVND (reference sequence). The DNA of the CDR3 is TGTGCCAGTAGTATAGGGGTGGGGGCCCGCACCGGGGAGCTGTTTTTT. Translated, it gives CASSIGVGARTGELFF.

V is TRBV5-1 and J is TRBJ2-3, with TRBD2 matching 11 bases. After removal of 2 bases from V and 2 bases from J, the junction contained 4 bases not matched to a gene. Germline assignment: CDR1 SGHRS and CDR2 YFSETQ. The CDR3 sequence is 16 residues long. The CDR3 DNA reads TGCGCCAGCAGCTTCTCACTAGCGGGGGCCACAGATACGCAGTATTTT. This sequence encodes CASSFSLAGATDTQYF.

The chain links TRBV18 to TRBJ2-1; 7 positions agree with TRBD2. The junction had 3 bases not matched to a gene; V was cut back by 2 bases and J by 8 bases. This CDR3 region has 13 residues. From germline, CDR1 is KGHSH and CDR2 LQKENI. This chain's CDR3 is CASSPGLEDEQFF. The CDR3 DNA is TGTGCCAGCTCACCAGGACTAGAAGATGAGCAGTTCTTC.

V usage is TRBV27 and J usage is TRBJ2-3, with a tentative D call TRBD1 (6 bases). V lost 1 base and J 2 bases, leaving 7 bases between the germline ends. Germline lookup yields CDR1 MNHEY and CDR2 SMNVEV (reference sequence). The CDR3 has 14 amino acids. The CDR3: CASSLWGPTDTQYF. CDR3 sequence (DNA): TGTGCCAGCAGTTTATGGGGGCCCACAGATACGCAGTATTTT.

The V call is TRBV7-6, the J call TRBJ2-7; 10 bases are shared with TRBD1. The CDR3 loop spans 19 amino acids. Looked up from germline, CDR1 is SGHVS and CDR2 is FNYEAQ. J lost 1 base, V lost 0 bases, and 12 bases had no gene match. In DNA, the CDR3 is TGTGCCAGCAGCTTAGCCCCTGGGACAGGGGCGACTTTTTCCTACGAGCAGTACTTC. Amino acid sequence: CASSLAPGTGATFSYEQYF. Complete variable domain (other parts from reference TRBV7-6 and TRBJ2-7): GAGVSQSPRYKVTKRGQDVALRCDPISGHVSLYWYRQALGQGPEFLTYFNYEAQQDKSGLPNDRFSAERPEGSISTLTIQRTEQRDSAMYRCASSLAPGTGATFSYEQYFGPGTRLTVT.

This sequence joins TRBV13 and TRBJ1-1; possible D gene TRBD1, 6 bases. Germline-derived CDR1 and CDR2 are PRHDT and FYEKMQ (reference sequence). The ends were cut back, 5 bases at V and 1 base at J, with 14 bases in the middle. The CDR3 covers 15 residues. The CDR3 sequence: CASSNKGGGNTEAFF. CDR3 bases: TGTGCCAGCAGCAATAAAGGGGGGGGGAACACTGAAGCTTTCTTT.

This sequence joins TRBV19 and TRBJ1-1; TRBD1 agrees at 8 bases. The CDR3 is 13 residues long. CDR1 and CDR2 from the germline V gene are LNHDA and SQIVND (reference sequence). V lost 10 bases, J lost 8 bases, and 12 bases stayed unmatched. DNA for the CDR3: TGTGCCACTTCACCGACAGGGGTGCTCGAAGCTTTCTTT. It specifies CATSPTGVLEAFF.

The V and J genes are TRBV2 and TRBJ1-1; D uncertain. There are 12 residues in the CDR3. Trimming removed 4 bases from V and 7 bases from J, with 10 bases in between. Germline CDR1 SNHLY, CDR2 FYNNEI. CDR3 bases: TGTGCCAGCAGTGTCACCGGGGTTGAAGCTTTCTTT. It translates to CASSVTGVEAFF.

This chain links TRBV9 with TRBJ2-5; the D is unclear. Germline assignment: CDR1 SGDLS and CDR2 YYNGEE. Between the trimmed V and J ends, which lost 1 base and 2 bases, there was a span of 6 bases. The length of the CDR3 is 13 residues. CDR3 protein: CASSVSQQETQYF. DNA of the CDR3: TGTGCCAGCAGCGTAAGTCAGCAAGAGACCCAGTACTTC.

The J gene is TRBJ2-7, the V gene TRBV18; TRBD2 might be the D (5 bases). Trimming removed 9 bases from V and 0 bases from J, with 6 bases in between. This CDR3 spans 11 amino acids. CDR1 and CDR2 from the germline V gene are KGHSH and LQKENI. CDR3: CASRDSYEQYF. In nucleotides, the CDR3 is TGTGCCAGTCGGGACTCCTACGAGCAGTACTTC.

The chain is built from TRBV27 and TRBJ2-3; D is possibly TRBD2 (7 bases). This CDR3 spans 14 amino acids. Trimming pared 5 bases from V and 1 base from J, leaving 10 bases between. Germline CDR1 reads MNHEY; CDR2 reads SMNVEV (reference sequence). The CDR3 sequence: CASSRGAGTDTQYF. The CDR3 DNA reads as TGTGCCAGCAGTCGGGGGGCCGGCACAGATACGCAGTATTTT.

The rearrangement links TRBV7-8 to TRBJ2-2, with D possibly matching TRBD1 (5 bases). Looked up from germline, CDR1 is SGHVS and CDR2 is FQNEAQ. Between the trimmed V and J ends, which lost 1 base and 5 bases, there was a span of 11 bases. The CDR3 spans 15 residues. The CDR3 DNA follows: TGTGCCAGCAGCTTAGAAGCAGGGAATACCGGGGAGCTGTTTTTT. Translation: CASSLEAGNTGELFF. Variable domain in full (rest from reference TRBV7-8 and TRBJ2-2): GAGVSQSPRYKVAKRGQDVALRCDPISGHVSLFWYQQALGQGPEFLTYFQNEAQLDKSGLPSDRFFAERPEGSVSTLKIQRTQQEDSAVYLCASSLEAGNTGELFFGEGSRLTVL.

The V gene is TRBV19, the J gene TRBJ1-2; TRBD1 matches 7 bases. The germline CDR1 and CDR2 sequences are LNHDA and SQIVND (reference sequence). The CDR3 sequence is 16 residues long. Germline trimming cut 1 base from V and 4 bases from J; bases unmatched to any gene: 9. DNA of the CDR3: TGTGCCAGTAGTATAGGGGCAGGGGGAGACGTCTATGGCTACACCTTC. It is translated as CASSIGAGGDVYGYTF.

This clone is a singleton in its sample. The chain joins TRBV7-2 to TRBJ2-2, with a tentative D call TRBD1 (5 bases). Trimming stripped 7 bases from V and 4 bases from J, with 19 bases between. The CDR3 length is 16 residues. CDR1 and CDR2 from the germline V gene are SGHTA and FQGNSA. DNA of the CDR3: TGTGCCAGCACCACACCCCGAGTGGGGCGCACCGGGGAGCTGTTTTTT. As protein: CASTTPRVGRTGELFF.

CDR3 amino acids: CAGDRGGYEQYF. The CDR3 region has the DNA TGTGCCGGCGACAGGGGTGGCTACGAGCAGTACTTC. This chain connects TRBV30 to TRBJ2-7; 8 bases fit TRBD1. Trimming took 8 bases from V and 3 from J; bases not matched to a gene: 6. CDR1 and CDR2 (germline): GTSNPN, SVGIG (reference sequence). The CDR3 has 12 residues.

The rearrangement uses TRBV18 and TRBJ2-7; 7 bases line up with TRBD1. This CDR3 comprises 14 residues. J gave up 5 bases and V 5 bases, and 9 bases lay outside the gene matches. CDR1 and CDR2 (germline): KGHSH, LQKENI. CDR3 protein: CASSSRRDSHEQYF. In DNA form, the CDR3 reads TGTGCCAGCTCATCGCGCCGGGACAGCCACGAGCAGTACTTC.

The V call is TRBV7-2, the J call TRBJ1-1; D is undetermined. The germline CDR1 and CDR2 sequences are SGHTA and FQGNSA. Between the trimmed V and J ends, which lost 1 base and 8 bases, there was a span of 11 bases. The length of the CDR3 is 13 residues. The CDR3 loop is CASSLVLGGEAFF. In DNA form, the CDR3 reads TGTGCCAGCAGCTTAGTTCTTGGAGGCGAAGCTTTCTTT. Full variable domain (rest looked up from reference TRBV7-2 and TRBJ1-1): GAGVSQSPSNKVTEKGKDVELRCDPISGHTALYWYRQSLGQGLEFLIYFQGNSAPDKSGLPSDRFSAERTGGSVSTLTIQRTQQEDSAVYLCASSLVLGGEAFFGQGTRLTVV.

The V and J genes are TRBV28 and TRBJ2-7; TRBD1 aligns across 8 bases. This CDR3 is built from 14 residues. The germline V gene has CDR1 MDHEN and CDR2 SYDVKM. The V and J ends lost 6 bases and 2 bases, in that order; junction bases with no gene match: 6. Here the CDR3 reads CASSPGDRPYEQYF. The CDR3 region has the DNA TGTGCCAGCAGCCCCGGGGACAGGCCCTACGAGCAGTACTTC.